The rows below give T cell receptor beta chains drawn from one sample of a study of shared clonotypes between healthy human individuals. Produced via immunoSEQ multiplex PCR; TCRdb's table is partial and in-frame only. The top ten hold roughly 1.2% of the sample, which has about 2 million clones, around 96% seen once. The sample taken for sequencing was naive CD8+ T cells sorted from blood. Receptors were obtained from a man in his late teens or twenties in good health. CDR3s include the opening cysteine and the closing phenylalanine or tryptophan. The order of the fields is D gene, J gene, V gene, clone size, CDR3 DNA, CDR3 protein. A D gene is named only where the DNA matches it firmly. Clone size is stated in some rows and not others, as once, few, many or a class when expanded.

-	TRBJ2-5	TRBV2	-	TGTGCCAGCATGGGCTATAGTGGAGAGACCCAGTACTTC	CASMGYSGETQYF
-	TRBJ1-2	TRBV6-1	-	TGTGCCAGCAGTGAAGCGGGGGAATCCTTC	CASSEAGESF
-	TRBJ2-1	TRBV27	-	TGTGCCAGCAGTCTCCTAACTACTTTCAGCTCCTACAATGAGCAGTTCTTC	CASSLLTTFSSYNEQFF
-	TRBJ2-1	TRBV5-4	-	TGTGCCAGCAGCTTGGGGAACAATGAGCAGTTCTTC	CASSLGNNEQFF
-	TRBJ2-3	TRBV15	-	TGTGCCACCAGCAGAGATACAGCTAGCACAGATACGCAGTATTTT	CATSRDTASTDTQYF
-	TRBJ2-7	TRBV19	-	TGTGCCAGTAGTGATCATGGGTACGAGCAGTACTTC	CASSDHGYEQYF
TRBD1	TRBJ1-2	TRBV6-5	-	TGTGCCAGCAGTAACAGGGGCTATGGCTACACCTTC	CASSNRGYGYTF
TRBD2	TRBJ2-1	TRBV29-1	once	TGCAGCGTTTTACTAGCGGCTAATGAGCAGTTCTTC	CSVLLAANEQFF
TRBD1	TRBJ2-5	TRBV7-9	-	TGTGCCAGCAGCCCTGACAGGGACCAAGAGACCCAGTACTTC	CASSPDRDQETQYF
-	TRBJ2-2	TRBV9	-	TGTGCCAGCAGCGCTCAGGGGTCCGGGGAGCTGTTTTTT	CASSAQGSGELFF
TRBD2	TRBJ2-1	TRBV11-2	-	TGTGCCAGCAGCTTAGAGGGTTACGGACTAGCGGGAGGGAATGAGCAGTTCTTC	CASSLEGYGLAGGNEQFF
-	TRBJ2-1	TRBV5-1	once	TGCGCCAGCAGCACGACAGGAGCCTACAATGAGCAGTTCTTC	CASSTTGAYNEQFF
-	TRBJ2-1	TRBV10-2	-	TGCGCCAGCAGTGAGGGATGGGAGCAGTTCTTC	CASSEGWEQFF
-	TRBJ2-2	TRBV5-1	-	TGCGCCAGCAGCTCCGGGACATCGAACACCGGGGAGCTGTTTTTT	CASSSGTSNTGELFF
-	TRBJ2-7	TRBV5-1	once	TGCGCCAGCAGCAAACAGGGTTACGAGCAGTACTTC	CASSKQGYEQYF
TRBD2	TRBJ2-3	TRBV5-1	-	TGCGCCAGCAGCTTAAGACTAGCGGGTCTCACAGATACGCAGTATTTT	CASSLRLAGLTDTQYF
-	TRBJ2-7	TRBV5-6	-	TGTGCCAGCAGCTTGGTCGGGCTAGCCCCCTACGAGCAGTACTTC	CASSLVGLAPYEQYF
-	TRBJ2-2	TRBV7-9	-	TGTGCCAGCAGCTTACCAGGGTTAAACACCGGGGAGCTGTTTTTT	CASSLPGLNTGELFF
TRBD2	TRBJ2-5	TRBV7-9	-	TGTGCCAGCAGCCCGGGACTAGCGGGGGGGACCCAGTACTTC	CASSPGLAGGTQYF
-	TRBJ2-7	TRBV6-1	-	TGTGCCAGCAGTGACAAGGGAGCCTACGAGCAGTACTTC	CASSDKGAYEQYF
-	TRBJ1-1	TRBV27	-	TGTGCCAGCAGTCCGTCTCAGCAGGGCGTACTTGAAGCTTTCTTT	CASSPSQQGVLEAFF
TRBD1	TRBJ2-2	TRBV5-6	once	TGTGCCAGCAGCTGGGTGGGACAGGGAGTCACCGGGGAGCTGTTTTTT	CASSWVGQGVTGELFF
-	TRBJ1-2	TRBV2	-	TGTGCCAGCAGTGAGGTCCGGGGGAGTTGGCTTGGCTACACCTTC	CASSEVRGSWLGYTF
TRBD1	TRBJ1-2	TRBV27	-	TGTGCCAGCAGTCTCGGGACAGGGTTGAATGGCTACACCTTC	CASSLGTGLNGYTF
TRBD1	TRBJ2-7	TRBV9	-	TGTGCCAGCAGCGTAGGGGACAGGGGGGCCGAGCAGTACTTC	CASSVGDRGAEQYF
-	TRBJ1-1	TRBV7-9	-	TGTGCCAGCAGCTTAGGCGCAGGGACGGCTTTCTTT	CASSLGAGTAFF
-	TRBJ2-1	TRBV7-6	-	TGTGCCAGCAGCTTAGGAGTGGGTTTTTCTAACAATGAGCAGTTCTTC	CASSLGVGFSNNEQFF
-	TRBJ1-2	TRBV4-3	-	TGCGCCAGCAGCTCCATCTCCGAGCTCCCTCCCGCCTACACCTTC	CASSSISELPPAYTF
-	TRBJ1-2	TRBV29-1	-	TGCAGCGCGAGCCTGGACGGTGGCTACACCTTC	CSASLDGGYTF
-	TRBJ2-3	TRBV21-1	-	TGTGCCAGCAGCAAAGGCCGTAGCGGGAGGGCCACAGATACGCAGTATTTT	CASSKGRSGRATDTQYF
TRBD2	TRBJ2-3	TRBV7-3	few	TGTGCCAGCAGCTGGACTAGCGGGGGCACAGATACGCAGTATTTT	CASSWTSGGTDTQYF
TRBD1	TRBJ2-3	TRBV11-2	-	TGTGCCAGCAGCGAGGGACAGGGGGCCTGGGATACGCAGTATTTT	CASSEGQGAWDTQYF
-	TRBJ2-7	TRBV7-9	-	TGTGCCAGCACCCCCCCAGGGGCCTACGAGCAGTACTTC	CASTPPGAYEQYF
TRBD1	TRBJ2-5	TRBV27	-	TGTGCCAGCAGCCCAGGGGGCGCGGGAGAGACCCAGTACTTC	CASSPGGAGETQYF
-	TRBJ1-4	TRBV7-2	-	TGTGCCAGCAGCTACCCCCAGGATGAAAAACTGTTTTTT	CASSYPQDEKLFF
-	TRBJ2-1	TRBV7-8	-	TGTGCCAGCAGCTTAGGTGAGGAGCAGTTCTTC	CASSLGEEQFF
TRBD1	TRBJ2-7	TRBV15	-	TGTGCCACCAGCAGAGCCGGACAGGGGTACGAGCAGTACTTC	CATSRAGQGYEQYF
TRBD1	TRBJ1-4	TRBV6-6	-	TGTGCCAGCAGCGACGACAGGGAGGGAGAAAAACTGTTTTTT	CASSDDREGEKLFF
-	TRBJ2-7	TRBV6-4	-	TGTGCCAGCAGTGACGCCCTTAGGGGGTGGCCCTACGAGCAGTACTTC	CASSDALRGWPYEQYF
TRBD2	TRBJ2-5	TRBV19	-	TGTGCCAGTAGTATAGGACTAGCGGATCAAGAGACCCAGTACTTC	CASSIGLADQETQYF
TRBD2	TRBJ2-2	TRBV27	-	TGTGCCAGCTTAGCGGGCCCGGGAGGTGGGGAGCTGTTTTTT	CASLAGPGGGELFF
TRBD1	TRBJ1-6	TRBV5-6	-	TGTGCCAGTGTAGGGGGCCTAGGGTCACCCCTCCACTTT	CASVGGLGSPLHF
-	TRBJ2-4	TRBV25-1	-	TGTGCCAGCAGTGGGGGGACGTATCTAGACAAAAACATTCAGTACTTC	CASSGGTYLDKNIQYF
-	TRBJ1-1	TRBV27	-	TGTGCCAGCAGTTTAGACGACAGACACACTGAAGCTTTCTTT	CASSLDDRHTEAFF
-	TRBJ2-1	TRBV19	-	TGTGCCAGTAGTATTGGCCTCACCTACAATGAGCAGTTCTTC	CASSIGLTYNEQFF
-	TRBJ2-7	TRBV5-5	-	TGTGCCAGCAGCTTCCGACCACCACAGTCATACGAGCAGTACTTC	CASSFRPPQSYEQYF